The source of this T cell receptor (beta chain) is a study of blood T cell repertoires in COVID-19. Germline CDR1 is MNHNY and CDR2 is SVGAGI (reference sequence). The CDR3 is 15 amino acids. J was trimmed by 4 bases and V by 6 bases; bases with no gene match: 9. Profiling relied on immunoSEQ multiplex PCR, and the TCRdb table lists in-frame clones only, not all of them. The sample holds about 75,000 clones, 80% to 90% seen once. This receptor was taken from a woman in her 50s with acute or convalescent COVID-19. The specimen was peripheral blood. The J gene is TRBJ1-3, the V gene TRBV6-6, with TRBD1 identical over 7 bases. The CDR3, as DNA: TGTGCCAGCAGCCTCGACAGGGCGGTAGGAAACACCATATATTTT. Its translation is CASSLDRAVGNTIYF.